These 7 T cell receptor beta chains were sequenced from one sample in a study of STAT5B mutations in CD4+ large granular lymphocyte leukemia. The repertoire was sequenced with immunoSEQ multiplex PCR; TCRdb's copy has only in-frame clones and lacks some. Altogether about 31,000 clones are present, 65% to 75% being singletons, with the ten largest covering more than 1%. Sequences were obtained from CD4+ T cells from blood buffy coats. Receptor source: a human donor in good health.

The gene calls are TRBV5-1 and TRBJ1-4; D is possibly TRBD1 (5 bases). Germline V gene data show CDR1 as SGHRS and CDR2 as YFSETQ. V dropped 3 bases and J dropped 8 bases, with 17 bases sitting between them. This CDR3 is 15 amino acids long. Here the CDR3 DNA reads TGCGCCAGCAGCTCACTGGGACCTCCCGGGGAAAAACTGTTTTTT. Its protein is CASSSLGPPGEKLFF. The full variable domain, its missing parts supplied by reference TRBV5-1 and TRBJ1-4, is KAGVTQTPRYLIKTRGQQVTLSCSPISGHRSVSWYQQTPGQGLQFLFEYFSETQRNKGNFPGRFSGRQFSNSRSEMNVSTLELGDSALYLCASSSLGPPGEKLFFGSGTQLSVL.

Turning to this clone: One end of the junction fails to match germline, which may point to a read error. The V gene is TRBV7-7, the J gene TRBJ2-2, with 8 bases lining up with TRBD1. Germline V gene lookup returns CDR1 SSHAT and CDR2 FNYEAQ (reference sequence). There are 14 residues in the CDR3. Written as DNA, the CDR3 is TGTGCTAGCAGCTTAGACAGGGGCACCGGGGAGCTGTTTTTT. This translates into CASSLDRGTGELFF. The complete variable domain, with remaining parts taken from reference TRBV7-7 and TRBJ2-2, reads GAGVSQSPRYKVTKRGQDVTLRCDPISSHATLYWYQQALGQGPEFLTYFNYEAQPDKSGLPSDRFSAERPEGSISTLTIQRTEQRDSAMYRCASSLDRGTGELFFGEGSRLTVL.

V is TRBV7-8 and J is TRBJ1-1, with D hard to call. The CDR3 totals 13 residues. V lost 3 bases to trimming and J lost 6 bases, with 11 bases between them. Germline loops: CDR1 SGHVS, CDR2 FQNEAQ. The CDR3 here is CASSLGGSSEAFF. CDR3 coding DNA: TGTGCCAGCAGCTTGGGAGGGTCGTCTGAAGCTTTCTTT.

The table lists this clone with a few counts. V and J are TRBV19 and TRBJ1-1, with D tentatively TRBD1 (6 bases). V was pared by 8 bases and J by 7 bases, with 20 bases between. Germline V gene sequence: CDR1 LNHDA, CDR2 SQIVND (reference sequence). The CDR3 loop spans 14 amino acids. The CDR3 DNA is TGTGCCAGTCAGACAGGCCCGTGGAGTTATGAAGCTTTCTTT. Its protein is CASQTGPWSYEAFF.

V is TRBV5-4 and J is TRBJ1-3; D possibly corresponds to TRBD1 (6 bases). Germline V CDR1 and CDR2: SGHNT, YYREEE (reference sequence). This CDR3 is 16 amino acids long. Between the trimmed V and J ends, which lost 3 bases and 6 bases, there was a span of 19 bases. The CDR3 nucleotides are TGTGCCAGCAGCTGGGGGGACACCCTCCGGAAAAACACCATATATTTT. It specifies CASSWGDTLRKNTIYF.

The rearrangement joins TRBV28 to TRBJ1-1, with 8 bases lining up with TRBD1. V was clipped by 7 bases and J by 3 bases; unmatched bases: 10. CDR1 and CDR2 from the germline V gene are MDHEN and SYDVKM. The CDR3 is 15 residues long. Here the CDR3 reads CASKRTGKTYTEAFF. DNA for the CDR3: TGTGCCAGCAAAAGGACAGGGAAGACGTACACTGAAGCTTTCTTT.

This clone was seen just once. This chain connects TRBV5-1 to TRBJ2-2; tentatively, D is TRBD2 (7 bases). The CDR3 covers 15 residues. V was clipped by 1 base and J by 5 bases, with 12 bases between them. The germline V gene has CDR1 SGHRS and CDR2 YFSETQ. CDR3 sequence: CASSLQGGETGELFF. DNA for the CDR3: TGCGCCAGCAGCTTGCAAGGGGGGGAGACCGGGGAGCTGTTTTTT.